This T cell receptor (beta chain) was retrieved from a study of blood T cell repertoires in COVID-19. Original data processing: It was from reference gene primer amplification that nucleated cell counts were estimated. Sequencing was performed with immunoSEQ multiplex PCR; in TCRdb, only in-frame clones are kept and a portion is missing. V and J calls and clone size are those listed in that table; D and trimming were worked out from the DNA. The sample holds about 110,000 clones, approximately 90% seen once. The V gene's germline CDR1 is SGHAT and CDR2 FQNNGV. Trimming cost V 4 bases and J 5 bases, with 14 bases left between them. The CDR3 loop spans 14 amino acids.

J is TRBJ1-2 and V is TRBV11-2; no clear D. The sequenced sample was peripheral blood. This receptor was identified in a woman in her seventies who had recovered from COVID-19. The CDR3 DNA sequence: TGTGCCAGCAGCTCGGGTCGTAGCGGGTATGGCTACACCTTC. The encoded protein is CASSSGRSGYGYTF.